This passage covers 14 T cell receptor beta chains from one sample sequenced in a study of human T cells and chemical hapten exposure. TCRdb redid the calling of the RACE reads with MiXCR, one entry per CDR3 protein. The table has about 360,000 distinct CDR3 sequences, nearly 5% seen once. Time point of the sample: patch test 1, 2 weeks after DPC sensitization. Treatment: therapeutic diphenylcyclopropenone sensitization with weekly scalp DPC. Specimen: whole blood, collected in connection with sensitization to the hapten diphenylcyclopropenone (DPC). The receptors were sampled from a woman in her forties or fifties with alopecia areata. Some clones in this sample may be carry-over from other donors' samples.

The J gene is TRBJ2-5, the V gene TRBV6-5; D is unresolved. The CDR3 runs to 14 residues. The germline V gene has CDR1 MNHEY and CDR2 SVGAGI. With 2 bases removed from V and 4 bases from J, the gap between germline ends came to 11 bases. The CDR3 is CASSYGLARETQYF. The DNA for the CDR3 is TGTGCCAGCAGTTACGGTCTCGCCAGAGAGACCCAGTACTTC.

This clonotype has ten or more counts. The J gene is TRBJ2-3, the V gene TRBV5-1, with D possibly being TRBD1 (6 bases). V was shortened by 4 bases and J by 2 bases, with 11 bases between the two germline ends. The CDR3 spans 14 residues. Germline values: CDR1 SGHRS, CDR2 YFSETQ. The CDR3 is CASSPDSSTDTQYF. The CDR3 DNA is TGCGCCAGCAGCCCGGACAGTTCCACAGATACGCAGTATTTT.

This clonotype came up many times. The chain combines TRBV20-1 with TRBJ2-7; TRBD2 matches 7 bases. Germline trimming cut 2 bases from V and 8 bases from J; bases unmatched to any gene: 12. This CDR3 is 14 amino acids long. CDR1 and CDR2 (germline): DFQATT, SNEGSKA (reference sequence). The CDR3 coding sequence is TGCAGTGCTAGAAGGGAGGGCGGTTCTACGAAGCAGTACTTC. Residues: CSARREGGSTKQYF.

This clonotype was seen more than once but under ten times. CDR3 sequence (DNA): TGTGCCAGCAGACTCGAGGTTACGCAGTATTTT. Protein sequence: CASRLEVTQYF. The gene calls are TRBV12-3 or TRBV12-4 and TRBJ2-3; D gene unclear. V gave up 6 bases and J gave up 8 bases, with 9 bases separating them. This CDR3 region has 11 residues.

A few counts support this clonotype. This chain's CDR3 is CASSYLDPGRTGELFF. Here the CDR3 DNA reads TGTGCCAGCAGTTACTTAGATCCAGGGAGAACCGGGGAGCTGTTTTTT. The V call is TRBV6-5, the J call TRBJ2-2; D tentatively reads TRBD1 or TRBD2 (5 bases each). There are 16 residues in the CDR3. Germline CDR1 is MNHEY and CDR2 is SVGAGI. V dropped 1 base and J dropped 5 bases, with 14 bases sitting between them.

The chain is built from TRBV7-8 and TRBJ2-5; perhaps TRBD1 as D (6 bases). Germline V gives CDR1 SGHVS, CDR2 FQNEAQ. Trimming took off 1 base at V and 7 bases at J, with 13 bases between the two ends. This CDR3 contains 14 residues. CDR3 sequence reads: CASSLDRTVPTQYF. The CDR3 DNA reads TGTGCCAGCAGCTTAGACAGGACAGTCCCGACCCAGTACTTC.

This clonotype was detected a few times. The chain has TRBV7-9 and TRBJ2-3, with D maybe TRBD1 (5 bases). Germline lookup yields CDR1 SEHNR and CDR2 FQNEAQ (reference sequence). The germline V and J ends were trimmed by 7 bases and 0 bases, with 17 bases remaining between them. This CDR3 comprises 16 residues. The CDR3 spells CASTLGAITSTDTQYF. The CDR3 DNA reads TGTGCCAGCACCCTTGGGGCCATAACTAGCACAGATACGCAGTATTTT.

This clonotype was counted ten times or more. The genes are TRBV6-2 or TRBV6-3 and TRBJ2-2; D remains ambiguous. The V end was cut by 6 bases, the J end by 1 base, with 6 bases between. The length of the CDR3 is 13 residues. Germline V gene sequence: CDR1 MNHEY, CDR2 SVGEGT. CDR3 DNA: TGTGCCAGCAGCGCAGAGAACACCGGGGAGCTGTTTTTT. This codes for CASSAENTGELFF.

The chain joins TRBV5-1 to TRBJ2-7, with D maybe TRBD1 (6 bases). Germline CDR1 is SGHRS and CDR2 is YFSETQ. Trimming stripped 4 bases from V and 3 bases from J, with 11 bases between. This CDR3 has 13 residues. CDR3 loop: CASSRDNFYEQYF. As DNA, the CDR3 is TGCGCCAGCAGCAGGGACAACTTCTACGAGCAGTACTTC. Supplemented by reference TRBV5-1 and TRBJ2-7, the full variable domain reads KAGVTQTPRYLIKTRGQQVTLSCSPISGHRSVSWYQQTPGQGLQFLFEYFSETQRNKGNFPGRFSGRQFSNSRSEMNVSTLELGDSALYLCASSRDNFYEQYFGPGTRLTVT.

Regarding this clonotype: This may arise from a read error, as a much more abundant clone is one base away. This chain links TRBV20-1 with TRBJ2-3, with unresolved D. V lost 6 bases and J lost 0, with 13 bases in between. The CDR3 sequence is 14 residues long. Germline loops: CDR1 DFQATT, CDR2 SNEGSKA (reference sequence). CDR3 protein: CSAPPTASTDTQYF. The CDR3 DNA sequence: TGCAGTGCACCTCCAACGGCTAGCACAGATACGCAGTATTTT.

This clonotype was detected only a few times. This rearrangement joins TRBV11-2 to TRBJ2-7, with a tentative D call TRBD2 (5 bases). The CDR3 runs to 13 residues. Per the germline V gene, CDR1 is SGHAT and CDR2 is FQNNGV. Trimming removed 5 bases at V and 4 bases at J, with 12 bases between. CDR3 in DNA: TGTGCCAGCAGCCTTCGGACTGGGTACGAGCAGTACTTC. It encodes CASSLRTGYEQYF.

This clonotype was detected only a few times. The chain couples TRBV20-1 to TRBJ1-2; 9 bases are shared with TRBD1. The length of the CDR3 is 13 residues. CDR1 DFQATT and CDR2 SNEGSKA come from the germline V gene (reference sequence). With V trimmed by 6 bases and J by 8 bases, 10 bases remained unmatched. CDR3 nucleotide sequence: TGCAGTGCCAGTAGGAACAGGGGGCAAGGCTACACCTTC. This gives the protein CSASRNRGQGYTF.

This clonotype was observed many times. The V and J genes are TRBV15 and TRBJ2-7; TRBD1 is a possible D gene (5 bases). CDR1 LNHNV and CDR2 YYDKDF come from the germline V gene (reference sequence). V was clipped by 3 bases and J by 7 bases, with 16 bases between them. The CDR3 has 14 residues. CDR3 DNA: TGTGCCACCAGCAGTCCCACAGGATTGGGGGAGCAGTACTTC. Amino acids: CATSSPTGLGEQYF.

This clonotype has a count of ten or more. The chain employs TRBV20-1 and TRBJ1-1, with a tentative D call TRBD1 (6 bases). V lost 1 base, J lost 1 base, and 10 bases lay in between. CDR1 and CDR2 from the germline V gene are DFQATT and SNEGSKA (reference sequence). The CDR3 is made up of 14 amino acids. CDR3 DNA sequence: TGCAGTGCTAGAGTTCCGGGGGCGAACACTGAAGCTTTCTTT. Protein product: CSARVPGANTEAFF.